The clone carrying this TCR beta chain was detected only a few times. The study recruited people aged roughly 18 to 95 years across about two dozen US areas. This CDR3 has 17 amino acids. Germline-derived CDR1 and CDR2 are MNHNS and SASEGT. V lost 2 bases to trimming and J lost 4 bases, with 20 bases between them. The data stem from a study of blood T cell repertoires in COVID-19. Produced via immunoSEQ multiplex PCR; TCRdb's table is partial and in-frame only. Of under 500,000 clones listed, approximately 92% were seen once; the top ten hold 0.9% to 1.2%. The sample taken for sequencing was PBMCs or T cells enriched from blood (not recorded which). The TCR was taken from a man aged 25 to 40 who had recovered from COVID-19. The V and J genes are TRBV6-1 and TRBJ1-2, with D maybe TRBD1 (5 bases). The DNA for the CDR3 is TGTGCCAGCAGTGAACCAAGGCATTCAGGGTATACCTATGGCTACACCTTC. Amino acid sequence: CASSEPRHSGYTYGYTF.